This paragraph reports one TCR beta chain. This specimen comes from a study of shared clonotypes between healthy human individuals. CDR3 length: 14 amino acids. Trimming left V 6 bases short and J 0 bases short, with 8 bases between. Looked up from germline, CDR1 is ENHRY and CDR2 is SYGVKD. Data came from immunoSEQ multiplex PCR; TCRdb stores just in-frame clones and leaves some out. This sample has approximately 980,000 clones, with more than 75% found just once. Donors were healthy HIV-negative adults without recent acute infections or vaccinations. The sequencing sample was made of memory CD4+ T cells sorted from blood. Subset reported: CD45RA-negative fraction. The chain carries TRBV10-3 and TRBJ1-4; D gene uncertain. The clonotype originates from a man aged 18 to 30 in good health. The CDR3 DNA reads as TGTGCCATCAGCGCAGGCGCAACTAATGAAAAACTGTTTTTT. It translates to CAISAGATNEKLFF.